One T cell receptor beta chain is described in this entry. This sample includes further DNA sequences coding for the same CDR3. The V gene lost 6 bases and the J gene lost 0 bases, with 11 bases spanning the gap. Germline-derived CDR1 and CDR2 are MDHEN and SYDVKM. The CDR3 length is 14 residues. The PCR ran on 60 Vbeta and 13 Jbeta primers. Measured with immunoSEQ multiplex PCR; TCRdb has only the in-frame clones, and not every one. The sample carries about 110,000 clones, around 80% recorded once. The sample belongs to a study of cytomegalovirus exposure and HLA in healthy donors. Input material: PBMCs. This receptor was obtained from a woman in her thirties or forties in good health and CMV-seronegative. The V call is TRBV28, the J call TRBJ1-1; TRBD1 is a possible D gene (6 bases). The CDR3 DNA sequence: TGTGCCAGCAGCCTGGGACAACTGAACACTGAAGCTTTCTTT. This codes for CASSLGQLNTEAFF.